This T cell receptor beta chain is from a study of T cells in Graves' hyperthyroidism and ophthalmopathy. V was clipped by 2 bases and J by 6 bases, with 10 bases between them. CDR3 length: 13 residues. From germline, CDR1 is SEHNR and CDR2 FQNEAQ (reference sequence). With regard to this clonotype: Its antigen is as yet unknown.

Study-wide points: Most thyroid clonotypes with frequency above 0.001 were detected in blood.

Template material for amplifying TCR beta CDR3 regions consisted of RNA transcripts. A set of HTBI primers served as the primers for a first-round RT-PCR of the TCR CDR3. TCRdb analysed the multiplex PCR reads with MiXCR anew, one entry per CDR3 protein. This table holds roughly 250,000 distinct CDR3 sequences, more than 12% found once. This TCR was recovered from a woman aged 40-49 years with Graves' hyperthyroidism that later progressed to Graves' ophthalmopathy. J is TRBJ1-1 and V is TRBV7-9, with D possibly being TRBD1 (6 bases). Sequenced material: blood. The CDR3 sequence: CASSLTGRPEAFF. The CDR3 DNA follows: TGTGCCAGCAGCTTAACAGGGCGGCCTGAAGCTTTCTTT.